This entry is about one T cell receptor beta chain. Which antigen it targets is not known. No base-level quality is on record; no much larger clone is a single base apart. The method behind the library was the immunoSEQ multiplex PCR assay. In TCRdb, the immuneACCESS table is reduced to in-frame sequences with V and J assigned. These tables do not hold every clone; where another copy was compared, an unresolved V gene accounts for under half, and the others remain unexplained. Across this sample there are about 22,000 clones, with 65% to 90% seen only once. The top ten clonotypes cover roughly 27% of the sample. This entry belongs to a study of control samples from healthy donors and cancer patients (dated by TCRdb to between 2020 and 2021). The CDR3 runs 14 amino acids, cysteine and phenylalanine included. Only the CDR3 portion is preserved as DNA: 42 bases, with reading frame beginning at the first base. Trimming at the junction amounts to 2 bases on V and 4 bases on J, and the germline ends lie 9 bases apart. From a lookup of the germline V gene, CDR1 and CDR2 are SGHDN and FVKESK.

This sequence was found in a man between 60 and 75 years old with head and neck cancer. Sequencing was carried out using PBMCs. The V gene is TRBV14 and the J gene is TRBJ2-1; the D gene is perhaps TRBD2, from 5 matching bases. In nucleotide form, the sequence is TGTGCCAGCAGCCAAAGCGGCGCGTACAATGAGCAGTTCTTC. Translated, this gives CASSQSGAYNEQFF.